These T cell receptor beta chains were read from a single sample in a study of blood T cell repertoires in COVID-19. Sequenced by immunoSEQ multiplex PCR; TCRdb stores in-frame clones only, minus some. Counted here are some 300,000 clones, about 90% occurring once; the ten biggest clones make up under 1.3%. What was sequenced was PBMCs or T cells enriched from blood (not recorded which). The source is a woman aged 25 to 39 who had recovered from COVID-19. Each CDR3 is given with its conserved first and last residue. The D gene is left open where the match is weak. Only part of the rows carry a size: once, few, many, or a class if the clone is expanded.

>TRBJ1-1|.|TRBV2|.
CASKPGANTEAFF
TGTGCCAGCAAACCAGGGGCGAACACTGAAGCTTTCTTT
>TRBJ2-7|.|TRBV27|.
CASSLGLYEQYF
TGTGCCAGCAGTTTAGGCCTCTACGAGCAGTACTTC
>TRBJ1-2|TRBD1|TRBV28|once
CASRSDRGYGYTF
TGTGCCAGCAGATCGGACAGGGGGTATGGCTACACCTTC
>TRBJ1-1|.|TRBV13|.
CASSLGPRGTEAFF
TGTGCCAGCAGCCTTGGACCTAGGGGGACTGAAGCTTTCTTT
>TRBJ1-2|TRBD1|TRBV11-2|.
CATLEGQTYGYTF
TGTGCCACCCTAGAGGGACAGACCTATGGCTACACCTTC
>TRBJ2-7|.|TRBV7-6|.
CASSQSGRDSEQYF
TGTGCCAGCAGCCAAAGCGGGCGGGATTCCGAGCAGTACTTC
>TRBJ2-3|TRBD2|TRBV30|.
CAWQKTGGGTPNTQYF
TGTGCCTGGCAAAAAACGGGGGGGGGCACTCCCAATACGCAGTATTTT
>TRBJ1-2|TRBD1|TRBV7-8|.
CASSPRDRAGYGYTF
TGTGCCAGCAGCCCCCGGGACAGGGCTGGCTATGGCTACACCTTC
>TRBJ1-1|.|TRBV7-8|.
CASSLDGGSMNTEAFF
TGTGCCAGCAGCTTAGACGGGGGATCCATGAACACTGAAGCTTTCTTT
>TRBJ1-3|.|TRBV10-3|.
CAISGVAASGNTIYF
TGTGCCATCAGTGGTGTTGCGGCCTCTGGAAACACCATATATTTT
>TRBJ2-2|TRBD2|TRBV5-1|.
CASSLAAGGDTGELFF
TGCGCCAGCAGCTTGGCGGCGGGGGGAGACACCGGGGAGCTGTTTTTT
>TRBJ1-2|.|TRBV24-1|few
CATSFSGVDEVYTF
TGTGCCACCAGTTTCTCCGGGGTCGACGAGGTCTACACCTTC
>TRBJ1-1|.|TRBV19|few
CASSMTVSNTEAFF
TGTGCCAGTAGTATGACAGTTTCCAACACTGAAGCTTTCTTT
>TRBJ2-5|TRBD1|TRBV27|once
CASRPSGQGKETQYF
TGTGCCAGCAGGCCGTCGGGACAGGGAAAAGAGACCCAGTACTTC
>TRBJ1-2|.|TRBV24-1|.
CATSSLLDGYTF
TGTGCCACCAGTAGTCTTCTAGATGGCTACACCTTC
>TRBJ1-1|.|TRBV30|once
CAWSVNTDTEAFF
TGTGCCTGGAGTGTAAATACGGACACTGAAGCTTTCTTT
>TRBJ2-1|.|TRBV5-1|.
CASSLAGPGGGSYNEQFF
TGCGCCAGCAGCTTGGCCGGCCCGGGGGGCGGTTCCTACAATGAGCAGTTCTTC
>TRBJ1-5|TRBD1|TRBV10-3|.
CAISEGTGTEDQPQHF
TGTGCCATCAGTGAGGGGACCGGGACAGAGGATCAGCCCCAGCATTTT
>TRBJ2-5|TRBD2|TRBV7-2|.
CASSLGRVGASGQETQYF
TGTGCCAGCAGCTTAGGTCGGGTTGGGGCTAGCGGCCAAGAGACCCAGTACTTC
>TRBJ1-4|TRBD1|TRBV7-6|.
CASSFGTGANEKLFF
TGTGCCAGCAGCTTCGGGACAGGGGCCAATGAAAAACTGTTTTTT
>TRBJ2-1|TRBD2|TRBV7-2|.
CASSLGGGTHNEQFF
TGTGCCAGCAGCTTAGGGGGAGGGACCCACAATGAGCAGTTCTTC
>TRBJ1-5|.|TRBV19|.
CAKLLALSWNQPQHF
TGTGCCAAACTACTGGCCCTCAGTTGGAATCAGCCCCAGCATTTT